The clone carrying this TCR beta chain was counted many times. Its matching antigen is unknown. These data are taken from a study of T cells in Graves' hyperthyroidism and ophthalmopathy. Findings and caveats of the study: Separation of ophthalmopathy from stable hyperthyroidism was achieved by a 13 V-J model.

RNA transcripts yielded amplified TCR beta CDR3 regions. A set of HTBI primers served as the primers for a first-round RT-PCR of the TCR CDR3. TCRdb ran MiXCR on the multiplex PCR reads and lists one entry per CDR3 protein. The data hold hundreds of thousands of distinct CDR3 sequences, with 20% to 25% observed a single time. CDR1 LGHDT and CDR2 YNNKEL come from the germline V gene (reference sequence). V lost 4 bases to trimming and J lost 4 bases; unmatched junction nucleotides: 8. This CDR3 has 16 residues. Uncontrolled infections, other autoimmune diseases, pregnancy or lactation led to exclusion of patients.

The genes are TRBV3-1 and TRBJ2-2; 8 bases are a match to TRBD2. The source material was blood. This receptor was obtained from a man aged 40-49 years with Graves' hyperthyroidism that later progressed to Graves' ophthalmopathy. This CDR3 is CASSRQAGVGTGELFF. Here the CDR3 DNA reads TGTGCCAGCAGCCGACAAGCGGGAGTAGGCACCGGGGAGCTGTTTTTT.